This T cell receptor beta chain was sequenced for a study of T cell repertoires in cytomegalovirus infection. Germline V gives CDR1 SGHRS, CDR2 YFSETQ. CDR3 size: 23 residues. The junction had 28 bases not matched to a gene; V was cut back by 4 bases and J by 3 bases. TCRdb reprocessed the reads via MiXCR and lists one record per CDR3 protein. This sample has approximately 630,000 distinct CDR3 sequences; around 24% occur once, and the top ten carry roughly 8%. The chain combines TRBV5-1 with TRBJ2-1, with TRBD2 matching over 10 bases. Sequenced sample: CD8+ T cells from PBMCs. This receptor was obtained from a human donor in good health (CMV status not recorded). Some clones in this sample may be carry-over from other donors' samples. CDR3 region: CASSHPEQTNNSSGGAFYNEQFF. CDR3 DNA sequence: TGCGCCAGCAGCCACCCAGAACAGACGAATAACTCGAGCGGGGGGGCCTTCTACAATGAGCAGTTCTTC.